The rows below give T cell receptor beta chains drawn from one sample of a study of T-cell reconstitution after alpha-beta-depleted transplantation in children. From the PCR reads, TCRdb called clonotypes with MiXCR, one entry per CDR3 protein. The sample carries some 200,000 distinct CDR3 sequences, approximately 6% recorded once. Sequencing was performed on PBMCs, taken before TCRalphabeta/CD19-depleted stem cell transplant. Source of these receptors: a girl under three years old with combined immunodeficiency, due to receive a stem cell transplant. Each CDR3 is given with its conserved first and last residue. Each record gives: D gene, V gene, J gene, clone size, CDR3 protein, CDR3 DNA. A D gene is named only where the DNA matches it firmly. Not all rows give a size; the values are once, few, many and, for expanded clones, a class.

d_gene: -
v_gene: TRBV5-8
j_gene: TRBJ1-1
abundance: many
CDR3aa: CASSLGLRTALGAFF
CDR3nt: TGTGCCAGCAGCTTGGGCTTGAGGACAGCGCTAGGAGCTTTCTTT

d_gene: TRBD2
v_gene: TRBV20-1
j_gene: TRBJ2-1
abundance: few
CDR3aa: CSARARAGQYNEQFF
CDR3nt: TGCAGTGCTAGAGCTCGAGCGGGGCAATACAATGAGCAGTTCTTC

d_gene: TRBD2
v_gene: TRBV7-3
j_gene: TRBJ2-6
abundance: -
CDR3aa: CASSLTSGMNTPGANVLTF
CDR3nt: TGTGCCAGCAGCTTGACTAGCGGGATGAACACCCCTGGGGCCAACGTCCTGACTTTC

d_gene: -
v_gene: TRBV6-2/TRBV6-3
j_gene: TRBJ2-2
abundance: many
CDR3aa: CASSYGQLTGELFF
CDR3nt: TGTGCCAGCAGTTACGGACAGCTCACCGGGGAGCTGTTTTTT

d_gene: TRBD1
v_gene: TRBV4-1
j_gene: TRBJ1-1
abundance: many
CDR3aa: CASSQQLQGLDEAFF
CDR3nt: TGCGCCAGCAGCCAACAATTACAGGGGCTCGATGAAGCTTTCTTT

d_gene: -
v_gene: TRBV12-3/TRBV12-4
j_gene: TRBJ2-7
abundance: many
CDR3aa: CASTSDPTYEQYF
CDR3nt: TGTGCCAGCACCTCGGACCCTACCTACGAGCAGTACTTC

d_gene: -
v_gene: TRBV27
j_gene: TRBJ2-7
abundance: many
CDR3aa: CASSYGGTAYEQYF
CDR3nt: TGTGCCAGCAGTTATGGCGGGACAGCATACGAGCAGTACTTC

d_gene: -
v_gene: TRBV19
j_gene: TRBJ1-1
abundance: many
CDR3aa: CASTLRQPNTEAFF
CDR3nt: TGTGCCAGTACGCTGAGACAACCGAACACTGAAGCTTTCTTT

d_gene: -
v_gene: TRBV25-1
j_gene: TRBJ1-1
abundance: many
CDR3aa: CASSVGRNTEAFF
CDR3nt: TGTGCCAGCAGTGTAGGCCGGAACACTGAAGCTTTCTTT

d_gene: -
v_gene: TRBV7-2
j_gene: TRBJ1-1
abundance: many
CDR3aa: CASSLIGVALEAFF
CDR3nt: TGTGCCAGCAGCTTAATAGGGGTCGCCCTTGAAGCTTTCTTT

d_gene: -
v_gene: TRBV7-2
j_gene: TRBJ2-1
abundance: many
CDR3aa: CASSLDWTNYNEQFF
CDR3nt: TGTGCCAGCAGCTTAGATTGGACTAACTACAATGAGCAGTTCTTC